The entry that follows covers one TCR beta chain sequence. Germline V gives CDR1 LGHNA, CDR2 YNFKEQ. V lost 1 base and J 0 bases, leaving 13 bases between the germline ends. The CDR3 runs 17 residues. The data belong to a study of control samples from healthy donors and cancer patients. Repertoires were generated with immunoSEQ multiplex PCR, while TCRdb's copy carries only in-frame clones and drops some. The sample holds roughly 76,000 clones, approximately 94% seen once. This receptor was obtained from a woman younger than 30 in good health. The genes are TRBV4-2 and TRBJ2-1, with D unclear. Sequences were obtained from blood. The CDR3 DNA is TGTGCCAGCAGCCAAGTATATAGGCGACGCTCCTACAATGAGCAGTTCTTC. This encodes CASSQVYRRRSYNEQFF.